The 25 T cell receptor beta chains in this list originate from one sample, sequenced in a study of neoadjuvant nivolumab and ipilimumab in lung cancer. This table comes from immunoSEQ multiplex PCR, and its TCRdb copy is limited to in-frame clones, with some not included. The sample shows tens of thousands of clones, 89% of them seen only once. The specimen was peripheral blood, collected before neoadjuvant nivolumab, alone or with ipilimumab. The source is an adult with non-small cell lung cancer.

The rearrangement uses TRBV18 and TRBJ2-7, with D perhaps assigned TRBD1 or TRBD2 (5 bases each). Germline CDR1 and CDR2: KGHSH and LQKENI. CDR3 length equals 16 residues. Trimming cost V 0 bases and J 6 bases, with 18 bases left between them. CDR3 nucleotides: TGTGCCAGCTCACCACCGGGCTCCGGGACGAGGGCCGAGCAGTACTTC. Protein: CASSPPGSGTRAEQYF.

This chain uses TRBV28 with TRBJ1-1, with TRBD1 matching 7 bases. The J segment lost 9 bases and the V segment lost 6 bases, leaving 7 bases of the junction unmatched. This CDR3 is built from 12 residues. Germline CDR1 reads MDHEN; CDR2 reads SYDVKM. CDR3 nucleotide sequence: TGTGCCAGCAGCGAAGAACAGGGGCAAGCTTTCTTT. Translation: CASSEEQGQAFF.

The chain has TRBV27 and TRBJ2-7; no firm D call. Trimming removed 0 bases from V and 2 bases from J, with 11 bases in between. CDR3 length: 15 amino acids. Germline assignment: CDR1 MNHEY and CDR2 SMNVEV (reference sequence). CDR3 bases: TGTGCCAGCAGTTTATCACCGCGACGGACCTACGAGCAGTACTTC. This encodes CASSLSPRRTYEQYF.

CDR3 coding DNA: TGCGCCAGCAGCCAGTTGACAGGGACGAACACCGGGGAGCTGTTTTTT. Its translation: CASSQLTGTNTGELFF. The gene calls are TRBV4-3 and TRBJ2-2, with TRBD1 matching 7 bases. V gave up 3 bases and J gave up 0 bases; unmatched junction bases: 4. This CDR3 is 16 amino acids long. Germline CDR1 is LGHNA and CDR2 is YSLEER.

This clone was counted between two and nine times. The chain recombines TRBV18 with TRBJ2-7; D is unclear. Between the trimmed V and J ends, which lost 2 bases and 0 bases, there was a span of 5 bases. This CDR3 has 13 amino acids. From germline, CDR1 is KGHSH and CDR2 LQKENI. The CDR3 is CASSPRTSYEQYF. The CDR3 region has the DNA TGTGCCAGCTCACCAAGAACCTCCTACGAGCAGTACTTC.

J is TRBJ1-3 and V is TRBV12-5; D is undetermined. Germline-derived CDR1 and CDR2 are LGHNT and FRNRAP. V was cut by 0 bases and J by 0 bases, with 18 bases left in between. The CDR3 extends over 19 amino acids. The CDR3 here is CASGLVRSIGLRSGNTIYF. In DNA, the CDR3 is TGTGCTAGTGGTTTGGTAAGATCGATCGGACTACGCTCTGGAAACACCATATATTTT.

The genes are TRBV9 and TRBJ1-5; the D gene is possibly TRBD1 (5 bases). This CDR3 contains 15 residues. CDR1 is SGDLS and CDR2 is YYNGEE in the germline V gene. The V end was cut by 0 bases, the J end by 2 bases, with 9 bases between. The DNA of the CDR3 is TGTGCCAGCAGCGTAGCAGGGTCGGGCAATCAGCCCCAGCATTTT. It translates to CASSVAGSGNQPQHF.

The CDR3: CASSPRRGDNEQFF. CDR3 bases: TGTGCCAGCTCACCACGAAGGGGAGACAATGAGCAGTTCTTC. The chain employs TRBV18 and TRBJ2-1, with D perhaps assigned TRBD1 or TRBD2 (5 bases each). CDR3 length equals 14 residues. The ends were cut back, 1 base at V and 5 bases at J, with 9 bases in the middle. Germline-derived CDR1 and CDR2 are KGHSH and LQKENI.

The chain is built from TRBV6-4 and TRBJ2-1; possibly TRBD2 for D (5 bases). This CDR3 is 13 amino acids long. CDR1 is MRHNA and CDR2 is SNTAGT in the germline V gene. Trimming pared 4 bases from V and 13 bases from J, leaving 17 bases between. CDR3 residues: CASSGDWRAPQFF. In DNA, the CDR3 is TGTGCCAGCAGTGGAGACTGGCGGGCCCCCCAGTTCTTC.

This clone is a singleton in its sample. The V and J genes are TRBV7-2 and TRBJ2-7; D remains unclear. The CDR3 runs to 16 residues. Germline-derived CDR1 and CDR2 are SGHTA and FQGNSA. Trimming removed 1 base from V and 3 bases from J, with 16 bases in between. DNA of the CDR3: TGTGCCAGCAGCTTAGAATCTTGGGTTGCTAACTACGAGCAGTACTTC. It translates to CASSLESWVANYEQYF.

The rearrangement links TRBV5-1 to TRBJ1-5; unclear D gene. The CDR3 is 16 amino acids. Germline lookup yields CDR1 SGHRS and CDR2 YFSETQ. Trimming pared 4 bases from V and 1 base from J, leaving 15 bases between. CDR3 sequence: CASSPGSLGSNQPQHF. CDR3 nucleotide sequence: TGCGCCAGCAGCCCGGGGTCCCTTGGGAGCAATCAGCCCCAGCATTTT.

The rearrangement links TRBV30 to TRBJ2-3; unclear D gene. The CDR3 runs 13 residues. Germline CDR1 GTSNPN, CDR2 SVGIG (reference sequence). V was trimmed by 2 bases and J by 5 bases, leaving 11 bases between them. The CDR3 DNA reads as TGTGCCTGGAGTCCCCGGACGGTAGATACGCAGTATTTT. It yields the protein CAWSPRTVDTQYF.

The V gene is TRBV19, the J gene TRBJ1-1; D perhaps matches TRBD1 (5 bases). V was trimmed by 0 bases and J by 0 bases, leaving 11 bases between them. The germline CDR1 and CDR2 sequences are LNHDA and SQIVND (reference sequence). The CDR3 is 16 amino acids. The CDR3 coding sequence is TGTGCCAGTAGTATAGACACAGGCGTTCTGAACACTGAAGCTTTCTTT. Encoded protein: CASSIDTGVLNTEAFF.

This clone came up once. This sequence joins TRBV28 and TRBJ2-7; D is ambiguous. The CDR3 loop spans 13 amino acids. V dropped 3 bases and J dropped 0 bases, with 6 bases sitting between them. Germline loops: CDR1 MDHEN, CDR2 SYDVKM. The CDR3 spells CASSFAFSYEQYF. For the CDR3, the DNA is TGTGCCAGCAGTTTCGCCTTCTCCTACGAGCAGTACTTC.

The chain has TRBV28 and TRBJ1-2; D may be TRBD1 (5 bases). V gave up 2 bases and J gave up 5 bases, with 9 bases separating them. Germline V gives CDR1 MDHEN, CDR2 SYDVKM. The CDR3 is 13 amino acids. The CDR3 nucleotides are TGTGCCAGCAGTTTAGCGGGGGTATATGGCTACACCTTC. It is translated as CASSLAGVYGYTF.

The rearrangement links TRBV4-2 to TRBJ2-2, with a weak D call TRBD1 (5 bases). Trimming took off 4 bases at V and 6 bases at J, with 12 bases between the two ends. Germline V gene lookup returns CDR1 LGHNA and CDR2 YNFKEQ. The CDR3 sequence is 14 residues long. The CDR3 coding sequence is TGTGCCAGCAGCCTCGCTTTAGGGGCCGGGGAGCTGTTTTTT. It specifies CASSLALGAGELFF.

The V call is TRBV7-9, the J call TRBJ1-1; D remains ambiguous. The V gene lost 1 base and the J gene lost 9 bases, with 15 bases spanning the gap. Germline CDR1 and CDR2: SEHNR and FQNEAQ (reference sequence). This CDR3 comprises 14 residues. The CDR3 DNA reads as TGTGCCAGCAGCTTAGAATCACAGACGAGCCAAGCTTTCTTT. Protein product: CASSLESQTSQAFF. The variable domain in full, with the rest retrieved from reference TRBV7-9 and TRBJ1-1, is DTGVSQNPRHKITKRGQNVTFRCDPISEHNRLYWYRQTLGQGPEFLTYFQNEAQLEKSRLLSDRFSAERPKGSFSTLEIQRTEQGDSAMYLCASSLESQTSQAFFGQGTRLTVV.

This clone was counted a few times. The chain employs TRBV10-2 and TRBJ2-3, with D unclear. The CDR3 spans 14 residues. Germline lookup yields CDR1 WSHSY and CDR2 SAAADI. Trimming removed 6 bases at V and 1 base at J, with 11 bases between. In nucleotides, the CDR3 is TGCGCCAGCAGGGAGCATGGGGGCACAGATACGCAGTATTTT. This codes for CASREHGGTDTQYF.

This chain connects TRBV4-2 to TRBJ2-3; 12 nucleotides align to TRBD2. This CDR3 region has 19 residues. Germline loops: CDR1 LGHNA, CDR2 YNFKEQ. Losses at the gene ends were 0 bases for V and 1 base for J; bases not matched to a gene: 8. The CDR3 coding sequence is TGTGCCAGCAGCCAAGATCTTGCGACTAGCGGGAGAGGCACAGATACGCAGTATTTT. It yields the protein CASSQDLATSGRGTDTQYF.

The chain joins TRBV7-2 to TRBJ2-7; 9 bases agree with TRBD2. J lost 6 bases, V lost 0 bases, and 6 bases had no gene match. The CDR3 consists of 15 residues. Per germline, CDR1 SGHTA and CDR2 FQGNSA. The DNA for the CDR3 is TGTGCCAGCAGCTTAGCGGGACTAGCTTACGCCGAGCAGTACTTC. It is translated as CASSLAGLAYAEQYF.

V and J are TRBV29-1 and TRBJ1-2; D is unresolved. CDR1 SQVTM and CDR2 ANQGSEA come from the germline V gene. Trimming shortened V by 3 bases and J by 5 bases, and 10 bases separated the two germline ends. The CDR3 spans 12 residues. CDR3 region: CSVDQTAYGYTF. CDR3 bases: TGCAGCGTTGATCAGACCGCTTATGGCTACACCTTC.

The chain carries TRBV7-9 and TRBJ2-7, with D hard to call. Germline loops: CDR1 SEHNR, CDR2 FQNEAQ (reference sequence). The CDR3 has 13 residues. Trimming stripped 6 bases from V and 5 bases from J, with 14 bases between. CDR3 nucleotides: TGTGCCAGCAGTCGAAACAGAGATGACGAGCAGTACTTC. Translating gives CASSRNRDDEQYF.

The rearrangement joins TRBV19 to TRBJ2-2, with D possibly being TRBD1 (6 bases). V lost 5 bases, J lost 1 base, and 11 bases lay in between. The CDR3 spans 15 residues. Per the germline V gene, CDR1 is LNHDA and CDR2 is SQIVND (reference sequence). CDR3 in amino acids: CASSFDRWNTGELFF. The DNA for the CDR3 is TGTGCCAGTAGTTTTGACAGGTGGAACACCGGGGAGCTGTTTTTT.

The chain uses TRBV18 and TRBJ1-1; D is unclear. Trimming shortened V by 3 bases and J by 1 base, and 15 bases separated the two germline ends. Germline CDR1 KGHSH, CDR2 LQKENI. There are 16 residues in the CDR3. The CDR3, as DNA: TGTGCCAGCTCACCCCCAAATGCCGGATCGAACACTGAAGCTTTCTTT. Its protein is CASSPPNAGSNTEAFF.

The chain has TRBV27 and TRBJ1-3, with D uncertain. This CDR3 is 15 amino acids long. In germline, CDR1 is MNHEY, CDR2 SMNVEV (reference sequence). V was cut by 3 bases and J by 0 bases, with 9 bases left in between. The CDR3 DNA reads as TGTGCCAGCAGTTTGCGGGGAGACTCTGGAAACACCATATATTTT. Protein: CASSLRGDSGNTIYF.